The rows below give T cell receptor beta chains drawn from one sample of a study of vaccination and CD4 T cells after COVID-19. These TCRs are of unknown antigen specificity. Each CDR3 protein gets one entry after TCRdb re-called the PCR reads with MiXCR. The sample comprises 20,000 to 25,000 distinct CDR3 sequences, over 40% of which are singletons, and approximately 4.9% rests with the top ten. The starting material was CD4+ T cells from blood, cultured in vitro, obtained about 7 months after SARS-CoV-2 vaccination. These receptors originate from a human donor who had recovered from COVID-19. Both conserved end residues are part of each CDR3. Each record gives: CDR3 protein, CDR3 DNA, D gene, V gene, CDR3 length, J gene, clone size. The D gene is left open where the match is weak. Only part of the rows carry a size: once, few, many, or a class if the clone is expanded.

CDR3 protein: CASKAGTLNQPQHF
CDR3 DNA: TGTGCCAGCAAGGCAGGGACGCTCAATCAGCCCCAGCATTTT
D gene: .
V gene: TRBV6-2/TRBV6-3
CDR3 length: 14
J gene: TRBJ1-5
clone size: few

CDR3 protein: CASSYSSGGSYEQYF
CDR3 DNA: TGTGCCAGCAGTTACTCTTCAGGGGGCTCCTACGAGCAGTACTTC
D gene: TRBD1
V gene: TRBV6-5
CDR3 length: 15
J gene: TRBJ2-7
clone size: .

CDR3 protein: CRALTRRGAGGYTF
CDR3 DNA: TGCAGGGCCCTCACCAGGCGGGGAGCCGGGGGCTACACCTTC
D gene: .
V gene: TRBV20-1
CDR3 length: 14
J gene: TRBJ1-2
clone size: few

CDR3 protein: CASSLSVIPKYF
CDR3 DNA: TGTGCCAGCAGTTTATCTGTCATCCCTAAGTACTTC
D gene: .
V gene: TRBV12-3/TRBV12-4
CDR3 length: 12
J gene: TRBJ2-5
clone size: once

CDR3 protein: CASSLSGGETQYF
CDR3 DNA: TGTGCCAGCAGCCTGTCGGGGGGGGAGACCCAGTACTTC
D gene: TRBD2
V gene: TRBV7-9
CDR3 length: 13
J gene: TRBJ2-5
clone size: few

CDR3 protein: CSARDHSGANVLTF
CDR3 DNA: TGCAGTGCTAGAGATCACTCTGGGGCCAACGTCCTGACTTTC
D gene: .
V gene: TRBV20-1
CDR3 length: 14
J gene: TRBJ2-6
clone size: .

CDR3 protein: CASSSTSGISYEQYF
CDR3 DNA: TGTGCCAGCAGCTCCACTAGCGGAATTTCCTACGAGCAGTACTTC
D gene: TRBD2
V gene: TRBV7-2
CDR3 length: 15
J gene: TRBJ2-7
clone size: .

CDR3 protein: CASSDYQETQYF
CDR3 DNA: TGCGCCAGCAGTGACTACCAAGAGACCCAGTACTTC
D gene: .
V gene: TRBV10-1
CDR3 length: 12
J gene: TRBJ2-5
clone size: .

CDR3 protein: CASSLVAPLRSGGDNEQFF
CDR3 DNA: TGTGCCAGCAGCTTAGTAGCTCCCCTTCGGAGCGGGGGGGACAATGAGCAGTTCTTC
D gene: TRBD2
V gene: TRBV7-9
CDR3 length: 19
J gene: TRBJ2-1
clone size: .

CDR3 protein: CASSFHGNTDTQYF
CDR3 DNA: TGTGCCAGCAGCTTCCACGGGAACACAGATACGCAGTATTTT
D gene: .
V gene: TRBV7-3
CDR3 length: 14
J gene: TRBJ2-3
clone size: .

CDR3 protein: CASSPTGGKLDGYTF
CDR3 DNA: TGTGCCAGCAGTCCAACAGGGGGCAAATTGGATGGCTACACCTTC
D gene: TRBD1
V gene: TRBV11-3
CDR3 length: 15
J gene: TRBJ1-2
clone size: once

CDR3 protein: CASSSGISTDTQYF
CDR3 DNA: TGTGCCAGCAGTAGCGGGATAAGCACAGATACGCAGTATTTT
D gene: TRBD2
V gene: TRBV6-1
CDR3 length: 14
J gene: TRBJ2-3
clone size: few

CDR3 protein: CASGGQNTDTQYF
CDR3 DNA: TGTGCCAGCGGGGGACAGAACACAGATACGCAGTATTTT
D gene: TRBD1
V gene: TRBV6-1
CDR3 length: 13
J gene: TRBJ2-3
clone size: medium-sized

CDR3 protein: CAGRVGDTEAFF
CDR3 DNA: TGTGCCGGCCGGGTAGGGGACACTGAAGCTTTCTTT
D gene: .
V gene: TRBV6-1
CDR3 length: 12
J gene: TRBJ1-1
clone size: .

CDR3 protein: CSARGGGNTDTQYF
CDR3 DNA: TGCAGTGCTAGAGGGGGGGGGAACACAGATACGCAGTATTTT
D gene: TRBD2
V gene: TRBV20-1
CDR3 length: 14
J gene: TRBJ2-3
clone size: .

CDR3 protein: CSARGLAGSYEQYF
CDR3 DNA: TGCAGTGCGCGGGGACTAGCTGGCTCCTACGAGCAGTACTTC
D gene: TRBD2
V gene: TRBV20-1
CDR3 length: 14
J gene: TRBJ2-7
clone size: few

CDR3 protein: CASRGKGDISYSNQPQHF
CDR3 DNA: TGTGCCAGCCGCGGGAAAGGGGACATTAGCTATAGCAATCAGCCCCAGCATTTT
D gene: .
V gene: TRBV6-1
CDR3 length: 18
J gene: TRBJ1-5
clone size: .

CDR3 protein: CASSLTSGGDEQFF
CDR3 DNA: TGTGCCAGCAGCTTAACTAGCGGGGGAGATGAGCAGTTCTTC
D gene: TRBD2
V gene: TRBV7-2
CDR3 length: 14
J gene: TRBJ2-1
clone size: few

CDR3 protein: CASSLRGATDTQYF
CDR3 DNA: TGTGCCAGCAGTTTGCGAGGGGCCACAGATACGCAGTATTTT
D gene: .
V gene: TRBV28
CDR3 length: 14
J gene: TRBJ2-3
clone size: few

CDR3 protein: CASSYDSTQYF
CDR3 DNA: TGTGCCAGCAGTTACGACTCCACGCAGTATTTT
D gene: .
V gene: TRBV6-5
CDR3 length: 11
J gene: TRBJ2-3
clone size: .

CDR3 protein: CATSRDRLGQGASEQFF
CDR3 DNA: TGTGCCACCAGCAGAGATCGGTTGGGACAGGGGGCAAGTGAGCAGTTCTTC
D gene: TRBD1
V gene: TRBV15
CDR3 length: 17
J gene: TRBJ2-1
clone size: .

CDR3 protein: CSARRGGGNEQFF
CDR3 DNA: TGCAGTGCTAGACGGGGGGGGGGGAATGAGCAGTTCTTC
D gene: TRBD2
V gene: TRBV20-1
CDR3 length: 13
J gene: TRBJ2-1
clone size: .

CDR3 protein: CATSGDGHPSVDTQYF
CDR3 DNA: TGTGCCACCTCAGGGGACGGACACCCCTCCGTCGATACGCAGTATTTT
D gene: .
V gene: TRBV19
CDR3 length: 16
J gene: TRBJ2-3
clone size: .

CDR3 protein: CASSSQSYGYTF
CDR3 DNA: TGTGCCAGCAGTTCCCAAAGCTATGGCTACACCTTC
D gene: .
V gene: TRBV6-2/TRBV6-3
CDR3 length: 12
J gene: TRBJ1-2
clone size: .

CDR3 protein: CATSSRMTSGIYNEQFF
CDR3 DNA: TGTGCCACCAGCAGCCGGATGACTAGCGGGATCTACAATGAGCAGTTCTTC
D gene: TRBD2
V gene: TRBV15
CDR3 length: 17
J gene: TRBJ2-1
clone size: few

CDR3 protein: CSTQTGNTEAFF
CDR3 DNA: TGCAGCACGCAAACAGGGAACACTGAAGCTTTCTTT
D gene: .
V gene: TRBV29-1
CDR3 length: 12
J gene: TRBJ1-1
clone size: .

CDR3 protein: CASGPRRVEQFF
CDR3 DNA: TGTGCCAGCGGCCCAAGACGGGTTGAGCAGTTCTTC
D gene: .
V gene: TRBV7-8
CDR3 length: 12
J gene: TRBJ2-1
clone size: .

CDR3 protein: CASSKATGNGYTF
CDR3 DNA: TGTGCCAGCAGCAAAGCGACAGGAAATGGCTACACCTTC
D gene: .
V gene: TRBV6-2/TRBV6-3
CDR3 length: 13
J gene: TRBJ1-2
clone size: .

CDR3 protein: CSARISVGETQYF
CDR3 DNA: TGCAGTGCTAGGATTAGCGTTGGGGAGACCCAGTACTTC
D gene: .
V gene: TRBV20-1
CDR3 length: 13
J gene: TRBJ2-5
clone size: few

CDR3 protein: CASSTHFQRSTEAFF
CDR3 DNA: TGTGCCAGTAGTACACATTTCCAACGGAGCACTGAAGCTTTCTTT
D gene: .
V gene: TRBV19
CDR3 length: 15
J gene: TRBJ1-1
clone size: .

CDR3 protein: CATSAQTSGVSYNEQFF
CDR3 DNA: TGTGCCACCAGTGCCCAGACTAGCGGGGTCTCCTACAATGAGCAGTTCTTC
D gene: TRBD2
V gene: TRBV24-1
CDR3 length: 17
J gene: TRBJ2-1
clone size: .

CDR3 protein: CASSDNRDWETQYF
CDR3 DNA: TGTGCCAGCAGTGACAACAGGGACTGGGAGACCCAGTACTTC
D gene: .
V gene: TRBV12-3/TRBV12-4
CDR3 length: 14
J gene: TRBJ2-5
clone size: .

CDR3 protein: CASSLAVMNTEAFF
CDR3 DNA: TGTGCCAGTAGTCTTGCGGTTATGAACACTGAAGCTTTCTTT
D gene: .
V gene: TRBV19
CDR3 length: 14
J gene: TRBJ1-1
clone size: .

CDR3 protein: CSARDGLAGAVGQFF
CDR3 DNA: TGCAGTGCTAGAGATGGACTAGCGGGAGCTGTCGGGCAGTTCTTC
D gene: TRBD2
V gene: TRBV20-1
CDR3 length: 15
J gene: TRBJ2-1
clone size: .

CDR3 protein: CASSSSIGGTVYGYTF
CDR3 DNA: TGTGCCAGCAGCTCCAGCATTGGGGGGACAGTCTATGGCTACACCTTC
D gene: TRBD1
V gene: TRBV7-9
CDR3 length: 16
J gene: TRBJ1-2
clone size: .

CDR3 protein: CAGSRLALTFSGANVLTF
CDR3 DNA: TGTGCCGGCTCCCGTCTGGCACTCACCTTCTCTGGGGCCAACGTCCTGACTTTC
D gene: .
V gene: TRBV6-1
CDR3 length: 18
J gene: TRBJ2-6
clone size: .

CDR3 protein: CASSLQPGSPPWRTEAFF
CDR3 DNA: TGTGCCAGCAGTTTACAGCCGGGGAGCCCCCCATGGAGGACTGAAGCTTTCTTT
D gene: .
V gene: TRBV27
CDR3 length: 18
J gene: TRBJ1-1
clone size: .

CDR3 protein: CATSRTTSGRANNEQFF
CDR3 DNA: TGTGCCACCAGCAGGACCACTAGCGGGAGGGCCAACAATGAGCAGTTCTTC
D gene: TRBD2
V gene: TRBV15
CDR3 length: 17
J gene: TRBJ2-1
clone size: medium-sized

CDR3 protein: CASSNHRSAGENYGYTF
CDR3 DNA: TGTGCCAGCAGTAACCACAGGTCGGCAGGAGAAAACTATGGCTACACCTTC
D gene: .
V gene: TRBV10-3
CDR3 length: 17
J gene: TRBJ1-2
clone size: .

CDR3 protein: CASSSRKTVSGANVLTF
CDR3 DNA: TGTGCCAGCAGCTCAAGGAAGACTGTTTCTGGGGCCAACGTCCTGACTTTC
D gene: .
V gene: TRBV7-9
CDR3 length: 17
J gene: TRBJ2-6
clone size: .

CDR3 protein: CASRRPRTGGYEQYF
CDR3 DNA: TGTGCCAGCAGAAGACCTCGGACAGGGGGGTACGAGCAGTACTTC
D gene: TRBD1
V gene: TRBV28
CDR3 length: 15
J gene: TRBJ2-7
clone size: .

CDR3 protein: CASSLSPSRNNYGYTF
CDR3 DNA: TGTGCCAGCAGTCTGTCCCCGAGCAGAAACAACTATGGCTACACCTTC
D gene: .
V gene: TRBV27
CDR3 length: 16
J gene: TRBJ1-2
clone size: .

CDR3 protein: CASRSQGASYEQYF
CDR3 DNA: TGTGCCAGCAGGTCACAGGGGGCGTCCTACGAGCAGTACTTC
D gene: TRBD1
V gene: TRBV7-6
CDR3 length: 14
J gene: TRBJ2-7
clone size: few

CDR3 protein: CASNWGRASGANVLTF
CDR3 DNA: TGTGCCAGCAATTGGGGACGCGCCTCTGGGGCCAACGTCCTGACTTTC
D gene: .
V gene: TRBV28
CDR3 length: 16
J gene: TRBJ2-6
clone size: .

CDR3 protein: CASSPGLVSYEQYF
CDR3 DNA: TGTGCCAGCAGCCCGGGACTAGTTTCGTACGAGCAGTACTTC
D gene: TRBD2
V gene: TRBV7-2
CDR3 length: 14
J gene: TRBJ2-7
clone size: few

CDR3 protein: CATAVGGISYEQYF
CDR3 DNA: TGTGCCACTGCGGTCGGCGGGATCTCCTACGAGCAGTACTTC
D gene: .
V gene: TRBV19
CDR3 length: 14
J gene: TRBJ2-7
clone size: few

CDR3 protein: CSAPAPTSGSYEQYF
CDR3 DNA: TGCAGTGCTCCGGCCCCCACTAGCGGGAGCTACGAGCAGTACTTC
D gene: TRBD2
V gene: TRBV20-1
CDR3 length: 15
J gene: TRBJ2-7
clone size: .

CDR3 protein: CASSDRSTDTQYF
CDR3 DNA: TGTGCCAGTAGCGATCGGAGCACAGATACGCAGTATTTT
D gene: .
V gene: TRBV19
CDR3 length: 13
J gene: TRBJ2-3
clone size: few

CDR3 protein: CASKSSDQETQYF
CDR3 DNA: TGTGCCAGCAAATCTAGCGACCAAGAGACCCAGTACTTC
D gene: .
V gene: TRBV11-3
CDR3 length: 13
J gene: TRBJ2-5
clone size: .

CDR3 protein: CASSLDGQASNSPLHF
CDR3 DNA: TGTGCCAGCAGTTTAGATGGGCAGGCTTCTAATTCACCCCTCCACTTT
D gene: .
V gene: TRBV2
CDR3 length: 16
J gene: TRBJ1-6
clone size: few

CDR3 protein: CASSFSTSGRAFGAYEQYF
CDR3 DNA: TGTGCCAGCAGCTTTTCGACTAGCGGGAGGGCCTTTGGTGCCTACGAGCAGTACTTC
D gene: TRBD2
V gene: TRBV7-2
CDR3 length: 19
J gene: TRBJ2-7
clone size: .

CDR3 protein: CASSKTNYGYTF
CDR3 DNA: TGTGCCAGCAGCAAGACCAACTATGGCTACACCTTC
D gene: .
V gene: TRBV6-1
CDR3 length: 12
J gene: TRBJ1-2
clone size: few

CDR3 protein: CASRGKGDISYSNRPQHF
CDR3 DNA: TGTGCCAGCCGCGGGAAAGGGGACATTAGCTATAGCAATCGGCCCCAGCATTTT
D gene: .
V gene: TRBV6-1
CDR3 length: 18
J gene: TRBJ1-5
clone size: .

CDR3 protein: CSAIVPRLNTGELFF
CDR3 DNA: TGCAGTGCTATTGTTCCTAGGCTTAACACCGGGGAGCTGTTTTTT
D gene: .
V gene: TRBV20-1
CDR3 length: 15
J gene: TRBJ2-2
clone size: .

CDR3 protein: CSAREPNTEAFF
CDR3 DNA: TGCAGTGCTAGAGAACCGAACACTGAAGCTTTCTTT
D gene: .
V gene: TRBV20-1
CDR3 length: 12
J gene: TRBJ1-1
clone size: .